A selection of T cell receptor beta chains follows, all from one sample in a study of blood T cell repertoires in COVID-19. Sequencing was performed with immunoSEQ multiplex PCR; in TCRdb, only in-frame clones are kept and a portion is missing. The profile shows roughly 150,000 clones, approximately 91% of them singletons. Sequenced material: peripheral blood. All receptors derive from a man aged 18 to 30 with COVID-19, enrolled during active disease. CDR3s include the opening cysteine and the closing phenylalanine or tryptophan. A D gene is named only where the DNA matches it firmly. Some rows mark clone size as missing; the rest say once, few, many or name a class of expanded clone.

V	D	J	size	CDR3	DNA
TRBV3-1/TRBV3-2	TRBD2	TRBJ2-7	-	CASSQGSMSLGLAGYEQYF	TGTGCCAGCAGCCAAGGAAGTATGAGTTTGGGACTAGCGGGCTACGAGCAGTACTTC
TRBV28	TRBD1	TRBJ1-1	-	CASSDRQGMNTEAFF	TGTGCCAGCAGTGATAGACAGGGAATGAACACTGAAGCTTTCTTT
TRBV5-6	TRBD2	TRBJ2-1	-	CASSTGGSNEQFF	TGTGCCAGCAGCACCGGGGGGAGCAATGAGCAGTTCTTC
TRBV30	-	TRBJ2-3	-	CAWTRQAAQYF	TGTGCCTGGACCCGACAGGCCGCGCAGTATTTT
TRBV19	-	TRBJ1-6	-	CASSISDSPLHF	TGTGCCAGTAGTATCAGTGATTCACCCCTCCACTTT
TRBV24-1	-	TRBJ1-2	-	CATSDLDSRRGYTF	TGTGCCACCAGTGATTTGGACTCACGGCGTGGCTACACCTTC
TRBV28	-	TRBJ2-7	-	CASSLSYLAGEQYF	TGTGCCAGCAGTCTCTCCTACCTAGCTGGGGAGCAGTACTTC
TRBV6-2/TRBV6-3	TRBD2	TRBJ2-5	-	CASSRGSGRRQTQYF	TGTGCCAGCAGTAGGGGTAGCGGGAGGAGACAGACCCAGTACTTC
TRBV5-8	-	TRBJ1-2	-	CASSLRQGVGYTF	TGTGCCAGCAGCTTGAGGCAGGGTGTCGGCTACACCTTC
TRBV10-3	-	TRBJ1-2	-	CAISESETHGYTF	TGTGCCATCAGTGAGTCGGAGACCCATGGCTACACCTTC
TRBV9	TRBD2	TRBJ2-1	-	CASSPPSAGKKNEQFF	TGTGCCAGCAGCCCCCCGTCAGCGGGAAAAAAGAATGAGCAGTTCTTC
TRBV6-5	-	TRBJ2-5	-	CATRRGGFQETQYF	TGTGCCACCCGACGGGGAGGCTTTCAAGAGACCCAGTACTTC
TRBV27	-	TRBJ2-7	-	CASSRGRGRVQYF	TGTGCCAGCTCTCGGGGCAGGGGAAGGGTGCAGTACTTC
TRBV5-4	-	TRBJ2-1	-	CASSFRGNSYNEQFF	TGTGCCAGCAGCTTCCGCGGGAACTCCTACAATGAGCAGTTCTTC
TRBV5-6	TRBD1	TRBJ2-1	-	CASSSGTGVTEQFF	TGTGCCAGCAGCTCAGGGACAGGGGTAACTGAGCAGTTCTTC
TRBV4-2	-	TRBJ1-4	-	CASSEGGREKLFF	TGTGCCAGCAGCGAGGGGGGGCGGGAAAAACTGTTTTTT
TRBV5-6	TRBD1	TRBJ1-2	-	CASSSGQGAYGYTF	TGTGCCAGCAGCTCCGGACAGGGGGCGTATGGCTACACCTTC
TRBV28	-	TRBJ1-5	-	CASEEPPAGNQPQHF	TGTGCCAGCGAGGAGCCCCCGGCTGGCAATCAGCCCCAGCATTTT
TRBV18	TRBD2	TRBJ2-1	-	CASSITRETYNEQFF	TGTGCCAGCTCAATTACGCGGGAGACCTACAATGAGCAGTTCTTC
TRBV19	-	TRBJ1-6	many	CASSEAILNSPLHF	TGTGCCAGTAGTGAGGCAATCCTGAATTCACCCCTCCACTTT
TRBV27	-	TRBJ2-7	-	CASSLGVTYEQYF	TGTGCCAGCAGTTTAGGAGTTACCTACGAGCAGTACTTC
TRBV6-5	-	TRBJ2-7	-	CASSYFRYAEQYF	TGTGCCAGCAGTTACTTCAGGTATGCCGAGCAGTACTTC
TRBV7-2	-	TRBJ2-5	-	CASSSVVSGGTQYF	TGTGCCAGCAGTTCGGTTGTGAGTGGAGGGACCCAGTACTTC
TRBV28	TRBD2	TRBJ2-1	-	CASQSRLAGERANEQFF	TGTGCCAGCCAGAGCCGACTAGCGGGAGAGAGAGCCAATGAGCAGTTCTTC
TRBV5-4	-	TRBJ1-2	few	CASSSIRNYGYTF	TGTGCCAGCAGCTCGATACGGAACTATGGCTACACCTTC
TRBV15	-	TRBJ2-5	-	CATSRTPRDYQETQYF	TGTGCCACCAGCCGGACTCCCCGGGACTACCAAGAGACCCAGTACTTC
TRBV4-3	-	TRBJ2-2	-	CASSQDNRNAGELFF	TGCGCCAGCAGCCAAGATAACAGAAACGCCGGGGAGCTGTTTTTT
TRBV2	-	TRBJ1-2	-	CASSGQHHDGYTF	TGTGCCAGCAGTGGCCAACACCACGATGGCTACACCTTC